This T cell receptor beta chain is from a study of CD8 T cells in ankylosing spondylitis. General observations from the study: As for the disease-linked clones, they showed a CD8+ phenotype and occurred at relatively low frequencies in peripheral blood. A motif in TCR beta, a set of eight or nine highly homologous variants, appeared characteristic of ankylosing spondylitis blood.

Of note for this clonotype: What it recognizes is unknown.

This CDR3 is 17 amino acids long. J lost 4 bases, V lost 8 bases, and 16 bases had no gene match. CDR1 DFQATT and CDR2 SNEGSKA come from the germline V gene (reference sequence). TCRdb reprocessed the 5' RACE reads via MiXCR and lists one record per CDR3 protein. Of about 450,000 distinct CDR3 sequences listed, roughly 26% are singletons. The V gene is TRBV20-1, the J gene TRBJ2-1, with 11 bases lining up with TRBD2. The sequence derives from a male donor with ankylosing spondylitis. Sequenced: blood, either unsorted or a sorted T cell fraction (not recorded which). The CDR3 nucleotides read TGCAGTTCCCGGGATAGCGGGAGGGCCGGGGCTTACAATGAGCAGTTCTTC. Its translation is CSSRDSGRAGAYNEQFF.